This is a list of T cell receptor beta chains from one sample in a study of T cells in Graves' hyperthyroidism and ophthalmopathy. From the multiplex PCR reads, TCRdb called clonotypes with MiXCR, one entry per CDR3 protein. The sample contains 500,000 to 650,000 distinct CDR3 sequences, around 15% of which appear only once. The source material was blood. The receptors derive from a woman between 40 and 55 years old with Graves' hyperthyroidism. CDR3s include the opening cysteine and the closing phenylalanine or tryptophan. A D gene is named only where the DNA matches it firmly. Rows may omit the clone size; those that give it use once, few, many or a size class.

>15|TRBV20-1|many|TRBJ2-1|TRBD2
TGCAGTGCTAGAGATCTAGCGGGCCCAAACAATGAGCAGTTCTTC
CSARDLAGPNNEQFF
>14|TRBV5-1|many|TRBJ2-3|-
TGCGCCAGCAGCTTGGCCCAGGACACAGATACGCAGTATTTT
CASSLAQDTDTQYF
>14|TRBV6-1|few|TRBJ2-1|TRBD1
TGTGCCAGCTGCCCTCCCACAGGGGTGGATGAGCAGTTCTTC
CASCPPTGVDEQFF
>14|TRBV4-1|few|TRBJ2-3|-
TGCGCCAGCAGCCAAGCCCTCAACACAGATACGCAGTATTTT
CASSQALNTDTQYF
>16|TRBV12-5|many|TRBJ2-7|-
TGTGCTAGTGCGTTTGGAGAGGGGGGGAGTGGGTACGAGCAGTACTTC
CASAFGEGGSGYEQYF
>15|TRBV27|-|TRBJ1-5|-
TGTGCCAGCAGCGCGGGGGGTATGGGCAATCAGCCCCAGCATTTT
CASSAGGMGNQPQHF
>16|TRBV7-2|many|TRBJ2-7|-
TGTGCCAGCAGCCCCAGAGCGGGCGCTTTATCTTACGAGCAGTACTTC
CASSPRAGALSYEQYF
>13|TRBV9|-|TRBJ1-2|TRBD1
TGTGCCAGCGGCCGGGACAGCAACTATGGCTACACCTTC
CASGRDSNYGYTF
>16|TRBV7-9|many|TRBJ2-7|-
TGTGCCAGCAGCTGGACTGGACAGTCTAACTCCTACGAGCAGTACTTC
CASSWTGQSNSYEQYF
>14|TRBV7-9|many|TRBJ2-7|-
TGTGCCAGCAGCGCCGGGACGAGCTCCTACGAGCAGTACTTC
CASSAGTSSYEQYF